These 23 T cell receptor beta chains came from one sample sequenced in a study of blood T cells in healthy people across ages. The authors ran a second PCR of roughly 6 to 12 cycles using a sample-barcoded 5' primer and a J-beta primer mix. One entry per CDR3 protein results from TCRdb running MiXCR on the 5' RACE reads. The data show more than 550,000 distinct CDR3 sequences, with 20% to 25% seen just once and around 21% held by the top ten. Specimen: blood. The receptors shown here come from an older man in good health.

This clonotype was recorded a few times. This chain joins TRBV7-9 and TRBJ2-3; tentative D call: TRBD1 (6 bases). This CDR3 comprises 14 residues. In germline, CDR1 is SEHNR, CDR2 FQNEAQ (reference sequence). Trimming took off 5 bases at V and 0 bases at J, with 9 bases between the two ends. DNA of the CDR3: TGTGCCAGCAGCAGGGGGATGAGCACAGATACGCAGTATTTT. As protein: CASSRGMSTDTQYF.

This clonotype appeared a few times. This sequence joins TRBV10-3 and TRBJ2-5, with 8 bases that match TRBD2. The CDR3 covers 16 residues. Germline CDR1 ENHRY, CDR2 SYGVKD. V dropped 2 bases and J dropped 2; count of bases not matched to a gene: 7. For the CDR3, the DNA is TGTGCCATCAGTGAGCCTAGCGGGCCCAAGCAAGAGACCCAGTACTTC. It codes for CAISEPSGPKQETQYF.

The J gene is TRBJ2-1, the V gene TRBV5-1, with 8 nucleotides matching TRBD2. V shed 1 base, J shed 7 bases, and the junction held 7 bases outside the gene matches. Germline loops: CDR1 SGHRS, CDR2 YFSETQ. The CDR3 sequence is 15 residues long. The CDR3 DNA reads TGCGCCAGCAGCTTGCAGCGGGGGAGCCTAAATGAGCAGTTCTTC. It specifies CASSLQRGSLNEQFF. Combining the CDR3 with reference TRBV5-1 and TRBJ2-1 gives the whole variable domain KAGVTQTPRYLIKTRGQQVTLSCSPISGHRSVSWYQQTPGQGLQFLFEYFSETQRNKGNFPGRFSGRQFSNSRSEMNVSTLELGDSALYLCASSLQRGSLNEQFFGPGTRLTVL.

In this sample, this clonotype turned up a few times. The chain links TRBV5-1 to TRBJ2-3, with D possibly being TRBD1 or TRBD2 (6 bases each). The CDR3 has 15 amino acids. The V end was cut by 4 bases, the J end by 2 bases, with 14 bases between. Germline V gene sequence: CDR1 SGHRS, CDR2 YFSETQ. The CDR3 loop is CASSPFRGATDTQYF. The CDR3, as DNA: TGCGCCAGCAGCCCCTTTAGGGGGGCCACAGATACGCAGTATTTT.

This chain joins TRBV20-1 and TRBJ2-1; D gene unclear. The CDR3 is 14 residues long. V was clipped by 3 bases and J by 2 bases, with 11 bases between them. Germline-derived CDR1 and CDR2 are DFQATT and SNEGSKA (reference sequence). In nucleotides, the CDR3 is TGCAGTGCTAGGTGGGTGGGAACCTACAATGAGCAGTTCTTC. Residues: CSARWVGTYNEQFF.

The table lists this clonotype with a count of one. The V gene is TRBV12-3 or TRBV12-4, the J gene TRBJ2-3; D is undetermined. This CDR3 is built from 15 residues. V lost 7 bases and J 0 bases, leaving 14 bases between the germline ends. CDR3 nucleotides: TGTGCCAGCAACTTGGGAATCTCAAGCACAGATACGCAGTATTTT. Amino acids: CASNLGISSTDTQYF.

This clonotype has just a few counts. The rearrangement uses TRBV4-3 and TRBJ2-3; TRBD2 matches at 11 bases. Per germline, CDR1 LGHNA and CDR2 YSLEER. V gave up 0 bases and J gave up 3 bases; unmatched junction bases: 5. The CDR3 loop spans 17 amino acids. CDR3 bases: TGCGCCAGCAGCCAAGAGGGTGCTAGCGGGAGGACAGATACGCAGTATTTT. Translation: CASSQEGASGRTDTQYF.

The chain uses TRBV7-9 and TRBJ1-3; no clear D gene. The germline gives CDR1 SEHNR, CDR2 FQNEAQ (reference sequence). The germline V and J ends were trimmed by 0 bases and 2 bases, with 11 bases remaining between them. The CDR3 extends over 16 amino acids. The CDR3 sequence is CASSLAGRLAGNTIYF. As DNA, the CDR3 is TGTGCCAGCAGCTTAGCCGGCAGGCTGGCTGGAAACACCATATATTTT.

In its sample, this clonotype was seen many times. The chain employs TRBV29-1 and TRBJ2-4; 8 bases match TRBD1. The CDR3 has 12 residues. With V trimmed by 7 bases and J by 6 bases, 5 bases remained unmatched. Germline loops: CDR1 SQVTM, CDR2 ANQGSEA. The CDR3 region is CSAGQGGNIQYF. CDR3 sequence (DNA): TGCAGCGCCGGACAGGGCGGAAACATTCAGTACTTC.

The gene calls are TRBV7-6 and TRBJ2-7, with a tentative D call TRBD2 (5 bases). This CDR3 spans 13 amino acids. Trimming took 3 bases from V and 3 from J, leaving 9 bases between them. Germline V gives CDR1 SGHVS, CDR2 FNYEAQ. In DNA form, the CDR3 reads TGTGCCAGCAGCTTCGGACTTGGCTACGAGCAGTACTTC. It translates to CASSFGLGYEQYF.

The sample holds a few counts of this clonotype. The chain links TRBV5-5 to TRBJ2-7; D may correspond to TRBD1 or TRBD2 (5 bases each). Trimming pared 1 base from V and 6 bases from J, leaving 11 bases between. Germline V CDR1 and CDR2: SGHKS, YYEKEE (reference sequence). The CDR3 is 13 amino acids. The chain's CDR3 is CASSLFLGTEQYF. Written as DNA, the CDR3 is TGTGCCAGCAGCTTGTTCCTGGGGACCGAGCAGTACTTC.

This clonotype was observed a few times. At one boundary the junction diverges from the germline segment, which might be a read error. This chain links TRBV11-2 with TRBJ2-1; D might be TRBD1 (5 bases). This CDR3 has 15 residues. Per germline, CDR1 SGHAT and CDR2 FQNNGV. The CDR3 loop reads CASSLVGRVVDEQFF. Written as DNA, the CDR3 is TGTGCCAGCAGCTTAGTGGGCAGGGTAGTCGATGAACAGTTCTTC. The full variable domain, with the rest looked up from reference TRBV11-2 and TRBJ2-1, is EAGVAQSPRYKIIEKRQSVAFWCNPISGHATLYWYQQILGQGPKLLIQFQNNGVVDDSQLPKDRFSAERLKGVDSTLKIQPAKLEDSAVYLCASSLVGRVVDEQFFGPGTRLTVL.

The chain uses TRBV14 and TRBJ2-1; 13 nucleotides line up with TRBD2. This CDR3 is built from 17 residues. The germline V gene encodes CDR1 SGHDN and CDR2 FVKESK. After removal of 4 bases from V and 8 bases from J, the junction contained 11 bases not matched to a gene. CDR3: CASSPTIGLAGDDEQFF. The CDR3 DNA reads TGTGCCAGCAGCCCAACCATCGGACTAGCGGGAGACGATGAGCAGTTCTTC.

This clonotype was found once. The chain joins TRBV20-1 to TRBJ1-1, with D possibly TRBD1 on 5 matching bases. The CDR3 loop spans 15 amino acids. Trimming stripped 1 base from V and 1 base from J, with 13 bases between. The V gene's germline CDR1 is DFQATT and CDR2 SNEGSKA (reference sequence). The CDR3 reads CSARGGVEPNTEAFF. The CDR3 nucleotides read TGCAGTGCTAGAGGGGGGGTGGAACCGAACACTGAAGCTTTCTTT.

The chain employs TRBV12-3 or TRBV12-4 and TRBJ1-1; a possible D gene is TRBD1 (6 bases). Trimming shortened V by 4 bases and J by 1 base, and 10 bases separated the two germline ends. The CDR3 totals 14 residues. The CDR3 spells CASSSGAANTEAFF. CDR3 coding DNA: TGTGCCAGCAGTTCAGGGGCCGCGAACACTGAAGCTTTCTTT.

Remarks on this clonotype: One base away lies a much larger clone, so this may be a sequencing read error. The V and J genes are TRBV5-1 and TRBJ2-1, with TRBD2 matching 7 bases. Germline trimming cut 1 base from V and 3 bases from J; bases unmatched to any gene: 4. The V gene's germline CDR1 is SGHRS and CDR2 YFSETQ. The CDR3 is made up of 15 amino acids. The DNA of the CDR3 is TGCGCCAGCAGCTTGAGGGCTAGCGGCTACAATGAGCAGTTCTTC. Its translation is CASSLRASGYNEQFF.

The table lists this clonotype with a few counts. CDR3 loop: CASSELGQGSGNTIYF. In DNA form, the CDR3 reads TGTGCCAGCAGTGAATTGGGACAGGGAAGTGGAAACACCATATATTTT. The rearrangement joins TRBV25-1 to TRBJ1-3, with 9 bases that match TRBD1. V shed 1 base, J shed 3 bases, and the junction held 4 bases outside the gene matches. Germline V gene sequence: CDR1 MGHDK, CDR2 SYGVNS. The CDR3 runs 16 residues.

This clonotype was recorded a few times. This sequence joins TRBV25-1 and TRBJ2-5; 13 bases align to TRBD2. The J call is in doubt because the DNA end fits TRBJ2-1 better. The CDR3 has 15 residues. In germline, CDR1 is MGHDK, CDR2 SYGVNS. Here the CDR3 reads CASSEGLAGVDEQFF. Written as DNA, the CDR3 is TGTGCCAGCAGTGAAGGACTAGCGGGAGTAGATGAGCAGTTCTTC.

The chain carries TRBV28 and TRBJ1-2; D might be TRBD1 (5 bases). This CDR3 is built from 13 residues. Germline V gives CDR1 MDHEN, CDR2 SYDVKM. The V and J ends lost 6 bases and 8 bases respectively, with 16 bases between them. The CDR3 reads CASSPLRAQGYTF. Written as DNA, the CDR3 is TGTGCCAGCAGCCCCCTCAGGGCCCAGGGCTACACCTTC.

The CDR3: CASSQEGTVNEKLFF. CDR3 nucleotide sequence: TGCGCCAGCAGCCAAGAAGGGACGGTTAATGAAAAACTGTTTTTT. The chain has TRBV4-1 and TRBJ1-4; the D gene is possibly TRBD1 (5 bases). Trimming removed 0 bases from V and 4 bases from J, with 9 bases in between. The CDR3 totals 15 residues. CDR1 is MGHRA and CDR2 is YSYEKL in the germline V gene.

Only a few counts were recorded for this clonotype. The chain links TRBV28 to TRBJ2-5, with D perhaps TRBD1 (5 bases). The CDR3 sequence is 15 residues long. V lost 7 bases to trimming and J lost 5 bases, with 20 bases between them. Per the germline V gene, CDR1 is MDHEN and CDR2 is SYDVKM. The CDR3 spells CASIFGGHSGETQYF. The CDR3 nucleotides are TGTGCCAGCATTTTCGGCGGACACTCTGGGGAGACCCAGTACTTC.

This clonotype has more than one count but fewer than ten. The genes are TRBV5-8 and TRBJ2-7; a weak D match, TRBD2 (5 bases). The CDR3 loop spans 15 amino acids. V lost 1 base and J lost 6, with 17 bases in between. The germline V gene encodes CDR1 SGHTS and CDR2 YDEGEE. The CDR3 spells CASSLRSATSREQYF. The CDR3 DNA sequence: TGTGCCAGCAGCTTGAGGTCGGCAACTAGTCGCGAGCAGTACTTC.

This clonotype was detected only a few times. The gene calls are TRBV27 and TRBJ1-6; no firm D call. CDR1 is MNHEY and CDR2 is SMNVEV in the germline V gene (reference sequence). The CDR3 extends over 13 amino acids. Trimming shortened V by 6 bases and J by 7 bases, and 10 bases separated the two germline ends. CDR3 sequence: CASRRQGNSPLHF. The DNA for the CDR3 is TGTGCCAGCAGGAGACAAGGGAATTCACCCCTCCACTTT.